A single sample gave rise to the 17 T cell receptor beta chains below, sequenced in a study of T cells in Graves' hyperthyroidism and ophthalmopathy (dated by TCRdb to the late 2010s). Receptors were amplified or captured by multiplex PCR. The sequencing machine was an Illumina HiSeq 2000. The TCR beta CDR3 regions were amplified from RNA transcripts. For the first round of RT-PCR on the TCR CDR3, the HTBI primer set was used together with the Qiagen OneStep RT-PCR kit. In-frame beta chains were kept once TCRdb had trimmed the public reads at Q25 with fastp and called clones with MiXCR. Identical CDR3 proteins give one entry, which carries the most common genes and DNA. This sample gives roughly 290,000 distinct CDR3 sequences in total; over 15% of them show up just once. Around 55% of the sample is taken by the ten largest. Material: blood. The receptors stem from a woman aged 55-75 years with Graves' ophthalmopathy.

This clonotype was seen ten or more times. The chain uses TRBV6-1 and TRBJ2-3; D not resolved. Germline CDR1 reads MNHNS; CDR2 reads SASEGT. Trimming left V 7 bases short and J 4 bases short, with 18 bases between. The CDR3 consists of 15 residues. The CDR3 reads CASTPTGIGADTQYF. The CDR3 DNA is TGTGCCAGCACCCCCACCGGCATTGGGGCAGATACGCAGTATTTT.

This clonotype was detected ten times or more. J is TRBJ2-4 and V is TRBV20-1; 8 bases align to TRBD2. Looked up from germline, CDR1 is DFQATT and CDR2 is SNEGSKA (reference sequence). The CDR3 contains 14 residues. The J segment lost 0 bases and the V segment lost 5 bases, leaving 3 bases of the junction unmatched. CDR3 protein: CSAPGGGAKNIQYF. CDR3 coding DNA: TGCAGTGCTCCCGGGGGGGGAGCCAAAAACATTCAGTACTTC.

This clonotype was recorded a few times. The gene calls are TRBV4-2 and TRBJ1-4; the D is unclear. The length of the CDR3 is 16 residues. Trimming pared 0 bases from V and 6 bases from J, leaving 14 bases between. Germline lookup yields CDR1 LGHNA and CDR2 YNFKEQ. The DNA of the CDR3 is TGTGCCAGCAGCCAAGAAGTCGAGGCCGACTATGAAAAACTGTTTTTT. Protein sequence: CASSQEVEADYEKLFF.

Comments on this clonotype: A much larger clonotype is one base distant, so this may be a read error. The gene calls are TRBV28 and TRBJ1-6, with D unclear. Germline CDR1 is MDHEN and CDR2 is SYDVKM. V shed 6 bases and J shed 11 bases, with 8 bases lying between them. The CDR3 sequence is 11 residues long. CDR3 amino acids: CASRSLPPLHF. The CDR3 nucleotides read TGTGCCAGCAGGTCTTTGCCACCCCTCCACTTT.

This chain joins TRBV4-2 and TRBJ2-7, with 7 bases aligning to TRBD2. J lost 0 bases, V lost 0 bases, and 2 bases had no gene match. Germline V gene data show CDR1 as LGHNA and CDR2 as YNFKEQ. The CDR3 has 15 residues. In nucleotides, the CDR3 is TGTGCCAGCAGCCAAGAGCGGGGGTCCTCCTACGAGCAGTACTTC. Protein product: CASSQERGSSYEQYF.

V usage is TRBV2 and J usage is TRBJ1-5, with D uncertain. Trimming left V 6 bases short and J 4 bases short, with 4 bases between. The CDR3 runs to 11 residues. Per germline, CDR1 SNHLY and CDR2 FYNNEI. The CDR3 bases are TGTGCCAGCAGGTCAAATCAGCCCCAGCATTTT. It specifies CASRSNQPQHF.

This clonotype was observed a few times. V gene TRBV20-1 combines with J gene TRBJ2-5, with 7 bases that match TRBD2. Germline CDR1 is DFQATT and CDR2 is SNEGSKA (reference sequence). With 5 bases clipped from V and 0 bases from J, the junction kept 12 bases outside the gene matches. The CDR3 sequence is 16 residues long. The CDR3 nucleotides read TGCAGTGCTCACCCGTCGACAGCGGGGTACCAAGAGACCCAGTACTTC. This translates into CSAHPSTAGYQETQYF.

In its sample, this clonotype was seen many times. This rearrangement joins TRBV6-2 or TRBV6-3 to TRBJ2-3; TRBD2 agrees at 9 bases. The CDR3 contains 14 residues. From germline, CDR1 is MNHEY and CDR2 SVGEGT. After removal of 7 bases from V and 2 bases from J, the junction contained 4 bases not matched to a gene. The CDR3 DNA reads TGTGCCAGCACCCTAGCGGGGTACACAGATACGCAGTATTTT. As protein: CASTLAGYTDTQYF.

CDR3 nucleotide sequence: TGTGCCAGTAGCAGGACTGACCCGGGAGGATTGCGGCCCTATAGGGGCTACACCTTC. This translates into CASSRTDPGGLRPYRGYTF. The chain couples TRBV19 to TRBJ1-2; unclear D gene. This CDR3 has 19 amino acids. Between the trimmed V and J ends, which lost 6 bases and 8 bases, there was a span of 34 bases. CDR1 and CDR2 from the germline V gene are LNHDA and SQIVND (reference sequence).

This clonotype was counted only a few times. The chain is built from TRBV20-1 and TRBJ2-2, with 7 bases that match TRBD1. Per germline, CDR1 DFQATT and CDR2 SNEGSKA (reference sequence). J was trimmed by 4 bases and V by 4 bases; bases with no gene match: 9. The CDR3 length is 15 residues. The CDR3 reads CSATPGQPGTGELFF. The CDR3 coding sequence is TGCAGTGCTACACCGGGACAGCCTGGCACCGGGGAGCTGTTTTTT.

V gene TRBV5-1 combines with J gene TRBJ2-2; D is possibly TRBD1 (5 bases). This CDR3 comprises 17 residues. Trimming left V 0 bases short and J 5 bases short, with 17 bases between. Germline CDR1 and CDR2: SGHRS and YFSETQ. The CDR3 loop is CASSLGPARGETGELFF. The CDR3, as DNA: TGCGCCAGCAGCTTGGGCCCGGCAAGGGGCGAAACCGGGGAGCTGTTTTTT.

The sample holds many counts of this clonotype. The gene calls are TRBV20-1 and TRBJ1-6, with D uncertain. V was cut by 6 bases and J by 3 bases, with 9 bases left in between. Germline V lookup: CDR1 DFQATT, CDR2 SNEGSKA (reference sequence). The CDR3 length is 13 residues. This CDR3 reads CSASLGYNSPLHF. The CDR3 DNA reads TGCAGTGCCTCCCTGGGCTATAATTCACCCCTCCACTTT.

This clonotype was seen at least ten times. V is TRBV20-1 and J is TRBJ2-7; 12 bases agree with TRBD2. Germline trimming cut 4 bases from V and 2 bases from J; bases unmatched to any gene: 3. Germline loops: CDR1 DFQATT, CDR2 SNEGSKA (reference sequence). The CDR3 is made up of 14 amino acids. CDR3 in DNA: TGCAGTGCTACCCGACTAGCGGGGGCCTACGAGCAGTACTTC. Its translation is CSATRLAGAYEQYF.

This clonotype was detected ten times or more. J is TRBJ1-3 and V is TRBV5-1; tentative D call: TRBD1 (5 bases). CDR1 SGHRS and CDR2 YFSETQ come from the germline V gene. V lost 1 base, J lost 7 bases, and 18 bases lay in between. This CDR3 has 16 amino acids. In DNA, the CDR3 is TGCGCCAGCAGCTTGCTAGGCCCGGACATCGGGAACACCATATATTTT. This encodes CASSLLGPDIGNTIYF.

To note about this clonotype: This may stem from a read error, because a much larger clone lies one nucleotide away. The chain joins TRBV5-5 to TRBJ2-1, with 8 bases fitting TRBD2. Germline values: CDR1 SGHKS, CDR2 YYEKEE (reference sequence). The CDR3 is 14 amino acids. Trimming at V came to 5 bases and at J to 2 bases, leaving 3 bases not matched to a gene. CDR3 in amino acids: CASRQGLAYNEQFF. CDR3 coding DNA: TGTGCCAGCAGACAGGGACTAGCCTACAATGAGCAGTTCTTC.

This clonotype was detected many times. This rearrangement joins TRBV28 to TRBJ1-2; 7 nucleotides align to TRBD1. The CDR3 length is 13 residues. After removal of 3 bases from V and 4 bases from J, the junction contained 2 bases not matched to a gene. Germline V gene data show CDR1 as MDHEN and CDR2 as SYDVKM. CDR3 sequence reads: CASSLQGGYGYTF. CDR3 sequence (DNA): TGTGCCAGCAGTTTGCAGGGGGGCTATGGCTACACCTTC.

The chain carries TRBV20-1 and TRBJ1-5; D unresolved. The germline V and J ends were trimmed by 3 bases and 3 bases, with 9 bases remaining between them. The CDR3 runs to 13 residues. Per the germline V gene, CDR1 is DFQATT and CDR2 is SNEGSKA (reference sequence). CDR3 in DNA: TGCAGTGCTAGTTCCAGGACCAATCAGCCCCAGCATTTT. It translates to CSASSRTNQPQHF.